There are many counts of the clone carrying this TCR beta chain. The antigen is undetermined. This record belongs to a study of identical twins. Whole-study findings and limits: Modeled out-of-frame TCR alpha sharing in monozygotic twins fell below observed levels. Twins shared beta out-of-frame sequences in excess, but this excess was weaker. Because invariant MAIT and iNKT cells could be present, zero-insertion analyses could be partly confounded.

V dropped 6 bases and J dropped 4; count of bases not matched to a gene: 10. CDR3 length equals 15 residues. TCRdb independently ran MiXCR on the 5' RACE reads; one entry per CDR3 protein. The sample has a few hundred thousand distinct CDR3 sequences, around 9.6% seen once. This same sample was also part of a study on yellow fever vaccine responses in identical twins.

This sequence joins TRBV12-3 or TRBV12-4 and TRBJ2-7; 9 bases agree with TRBD2. Sequenced material: PBMCs. This clonotype was sampled from a young woman in good health. The CDR3 is CASSLSLGLAYEQYF. The CDR3 DNA sequence: TGTGCCAGCAGCCTTTCATTGGGACTAGCTTACGAGCAGTACTTC.